Given below is one T cell receptor beta chain in context. Antigen unknown. V lost 3 bases and J lost 5; bases outside the gene matches: 9. The CDR3 runs 14 residues. Germline V CDR1 and CDR2: DFQATT, SNEGSKA (reference sequence). The data originate from a study of post-analysis software for immune sequencing data. Study in general: Some patients lacked subtype; others had relapsing-remitting, secondary progressive or progressive-relapsing disease. Findings of the study overall: Samples sharing a preparation batch grouped tightly together when assessed by F measure. When compared against controls, multiple sclerosis patients showed significantly lower normalized Chao1 diversity. Among several TRBV segments more frequent in patients than controls were TRBV5-6, TRBV5-1 and TRBV20-1.

Unique molecular identifiers tagged the TCR beta cDNA libraries. Yield was some 500,000 cDNA molecules from approximately 0.95 to 9.8 million T cells. TCRdb redid the calling of the PCR reads with MiXCR, one entry per CDR3 protein. The table includes about 430,000 distinct CDR3 sequences, more than 30% detected once. The sample was blood. The rearrangement uses TRBV20-1 and TRBJ1-2, with 7 bases fitting TRBD1. The source of this sequence is a girl aged 2 to 10 with multiple sclerosis. The DNA for the CDR3 is TGCAGTGCTAGCCCGGGACAGATACAATATGGCTACACCTTC. Protein product: CSASPGQIQYGYTF.